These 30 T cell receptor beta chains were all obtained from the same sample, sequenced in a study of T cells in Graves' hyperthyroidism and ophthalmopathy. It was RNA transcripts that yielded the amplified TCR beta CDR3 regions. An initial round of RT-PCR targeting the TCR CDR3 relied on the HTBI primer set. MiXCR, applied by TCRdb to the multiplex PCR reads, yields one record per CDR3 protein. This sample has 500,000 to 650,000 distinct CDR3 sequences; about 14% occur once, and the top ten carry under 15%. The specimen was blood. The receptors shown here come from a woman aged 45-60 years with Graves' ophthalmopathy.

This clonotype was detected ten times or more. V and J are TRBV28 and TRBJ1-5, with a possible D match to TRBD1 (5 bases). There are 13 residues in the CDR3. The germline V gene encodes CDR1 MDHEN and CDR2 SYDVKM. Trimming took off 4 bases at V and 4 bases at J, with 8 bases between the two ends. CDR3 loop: CASSSDRNQPQHF. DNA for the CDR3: TGTGCCAGCAGTTCTGACAGAAATCAGCCCCAGCATTTT.

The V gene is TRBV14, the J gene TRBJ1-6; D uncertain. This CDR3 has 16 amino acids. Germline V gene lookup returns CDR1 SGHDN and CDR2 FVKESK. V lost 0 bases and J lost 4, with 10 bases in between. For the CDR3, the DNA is TGTGCCAGCAGCCAAGAGATGACAAGATATAATTCACCCCTCCACTTT. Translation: CASSQEMTRYNSPLHF.

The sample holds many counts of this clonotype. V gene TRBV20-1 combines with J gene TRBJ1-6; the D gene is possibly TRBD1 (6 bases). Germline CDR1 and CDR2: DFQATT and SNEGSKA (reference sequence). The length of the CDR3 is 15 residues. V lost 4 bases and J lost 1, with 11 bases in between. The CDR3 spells CSATKGESYNSPLHF. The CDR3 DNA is TGCAGTGCTACGAAGGGGGAATCCTATAATTCACCCCTCCACTTT.

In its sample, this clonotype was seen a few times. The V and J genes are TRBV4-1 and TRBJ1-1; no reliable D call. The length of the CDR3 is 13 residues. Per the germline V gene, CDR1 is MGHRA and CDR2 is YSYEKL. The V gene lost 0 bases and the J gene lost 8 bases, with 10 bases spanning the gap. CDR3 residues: CASSQDLTGEAFF. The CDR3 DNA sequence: TGCGCCAGCAGCCAAGATTTGACGGGCGAAGCTTTCTTT.

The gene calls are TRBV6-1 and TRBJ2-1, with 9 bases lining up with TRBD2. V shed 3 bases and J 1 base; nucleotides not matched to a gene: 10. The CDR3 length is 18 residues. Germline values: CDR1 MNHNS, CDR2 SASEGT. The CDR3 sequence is CASSEFSTSGASYNEQFF. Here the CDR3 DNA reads TGTGCCAGCAGTGAGTTCTCGACTAGCGGAGCATCCTACAATGAGCAGTTCTTC.

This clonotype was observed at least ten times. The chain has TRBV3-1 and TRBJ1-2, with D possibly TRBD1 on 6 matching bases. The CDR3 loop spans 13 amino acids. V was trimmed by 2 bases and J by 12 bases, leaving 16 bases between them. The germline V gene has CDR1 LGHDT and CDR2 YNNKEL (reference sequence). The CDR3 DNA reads TGTGCCAGCAGCCAAAGAGGGGGGCCCGTGCACACCTTC. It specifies CASSQRGGPVHTF.

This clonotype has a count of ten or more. CDR3 in amino acids: CASSLVSANTGELFF. CDR3 DNA: TGTGCCAGCAGCTTAGTGTCCGCGAACACCGGGGAGCTGTTTTTT. The V and J genes are TRBV7-2 and TRBJ2-2; D call uncertain. This CDR3 has 15 amino acids. Germline V gene data show CDR1 as SGHTA and CDR2 as FQGNSA. The V gene lost 1 base and the J gene lost 0 bases, with 6 bases spanning the gap.

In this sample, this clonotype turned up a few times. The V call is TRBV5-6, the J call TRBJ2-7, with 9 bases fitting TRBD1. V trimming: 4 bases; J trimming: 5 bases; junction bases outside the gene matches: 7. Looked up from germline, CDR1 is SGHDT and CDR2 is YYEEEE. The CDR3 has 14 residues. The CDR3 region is CASSAGQGFNEQYF. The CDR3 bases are TGTGCCAGCAGCGCCGGACAGGGGTTCAACGAGCAGTACTTC.

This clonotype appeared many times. The CDR3 reads CASSKPGLGDTQYF. The CDR3 DNA reads as TGTGCCAGCAGCAAGCCGGGATTGGGAGATACGCAGTATTTT. The chain couples TRBV13 to TRBJ2-3, with D maybe TRBD2 (5 bases). The CDR3 is made up of 14 amino acids. Germline assignment: CDR1 PRHDT and CDR2 FYEKMQ (reference sequence). The ends were cut back, 5 bases at V and 5 bases at J, with 14 bases in the middle.

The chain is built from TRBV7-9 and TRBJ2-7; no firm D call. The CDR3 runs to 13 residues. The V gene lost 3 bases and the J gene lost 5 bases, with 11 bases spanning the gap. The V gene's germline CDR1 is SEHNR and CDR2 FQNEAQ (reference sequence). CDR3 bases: TGTGCCAGCAGCTTTTCCGGGTTGGACGAGCAGTACTTC. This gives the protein CASSFSGLDEQYF. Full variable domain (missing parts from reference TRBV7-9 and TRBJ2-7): DTGVSQNPRHKITKRGQNVTFRCDPISEHNRLYWYRQTLGQGPEFLTYFQNEAQLEKSRLLSDRFSAERPKGSFSTLEIQRTEQGDSAMYLCASSFSGLDEQYFGPGTRLTVT.

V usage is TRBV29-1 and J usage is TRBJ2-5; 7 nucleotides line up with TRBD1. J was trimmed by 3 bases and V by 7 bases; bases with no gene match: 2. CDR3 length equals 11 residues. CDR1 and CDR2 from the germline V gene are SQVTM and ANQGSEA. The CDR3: CSGQGKETQYF. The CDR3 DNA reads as TGCAGCGGACAGGGCAAAGAGACCCAGTACTTC.

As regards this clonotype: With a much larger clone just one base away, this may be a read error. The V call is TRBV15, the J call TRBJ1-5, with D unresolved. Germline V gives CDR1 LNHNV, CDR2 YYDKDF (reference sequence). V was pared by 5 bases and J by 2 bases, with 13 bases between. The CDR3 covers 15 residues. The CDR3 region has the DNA TGTGCCACCAGCGCCGGACGGTTGGGCAATCAGCCCCAGCATTTT. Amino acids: CATSAGRLGNQPQHF.

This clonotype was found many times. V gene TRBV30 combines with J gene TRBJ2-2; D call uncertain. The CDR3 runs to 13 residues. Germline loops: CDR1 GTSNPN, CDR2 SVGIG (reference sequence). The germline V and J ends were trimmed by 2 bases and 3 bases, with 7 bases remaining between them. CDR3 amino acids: CAWSHTYTGELFF. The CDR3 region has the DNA TGTGCCTGGAGTCATACCTACACCGGGGAGCTGTTTTTT.

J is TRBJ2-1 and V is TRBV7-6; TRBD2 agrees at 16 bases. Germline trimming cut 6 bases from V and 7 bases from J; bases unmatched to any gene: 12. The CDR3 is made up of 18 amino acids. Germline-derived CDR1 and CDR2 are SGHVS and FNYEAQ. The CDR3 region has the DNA TGTGCCAGCAGGTCTCCGGGACTAGCGGGAGGGAGGGGTAATGAGCAGTTCTTC. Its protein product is CASRSPGLAGGRGNEQFF. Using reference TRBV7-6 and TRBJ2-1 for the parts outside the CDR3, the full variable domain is GAGVSQSPRYKVTKRGQDVALRCDPISGHVSLYWYRQALGQGPEFLTYFNYEAQQDKSGLPNDRFSAERPEGSISTLTIQRTEQRDSAMYRCASRSPGLAGGRGNEQFFGPGTRLTVL.

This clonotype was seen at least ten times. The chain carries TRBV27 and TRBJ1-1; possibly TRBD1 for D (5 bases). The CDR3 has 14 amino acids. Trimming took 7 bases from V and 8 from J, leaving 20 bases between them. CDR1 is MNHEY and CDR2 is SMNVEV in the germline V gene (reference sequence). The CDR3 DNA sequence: TGTGCCAGCACCCCCCTAGGGGCAGGGTCCGAAGCTTTCTTT. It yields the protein CASTPLGAGSEAFF.

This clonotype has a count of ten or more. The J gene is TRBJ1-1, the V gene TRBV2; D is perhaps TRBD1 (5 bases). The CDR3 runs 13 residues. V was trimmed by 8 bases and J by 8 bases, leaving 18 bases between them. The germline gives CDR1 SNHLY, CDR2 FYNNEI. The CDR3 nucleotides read TGTGCCAGCGGTAACCAACTGACAGCAGAAGCTTTCTTT. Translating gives CASGNQLTAEAFF.

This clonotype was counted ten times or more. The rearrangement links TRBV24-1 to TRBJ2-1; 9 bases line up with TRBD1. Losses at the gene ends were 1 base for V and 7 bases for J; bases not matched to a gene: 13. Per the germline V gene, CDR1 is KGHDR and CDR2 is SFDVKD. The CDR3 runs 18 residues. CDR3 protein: CATSDFRSGTGTGNEQFF. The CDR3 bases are TGTGCCACCAGTGATTTCCGATCCGGGACAGGGACGGGTAATGAGCAGTTCTTC.

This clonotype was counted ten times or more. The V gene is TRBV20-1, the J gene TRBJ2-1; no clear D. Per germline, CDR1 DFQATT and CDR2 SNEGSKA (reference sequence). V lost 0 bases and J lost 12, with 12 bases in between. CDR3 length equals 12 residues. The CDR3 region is CSARDLGLGQFF. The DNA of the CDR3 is TGCAGTGCTAGAGATCTCGGCTTAGGGCAGTTCTTC.

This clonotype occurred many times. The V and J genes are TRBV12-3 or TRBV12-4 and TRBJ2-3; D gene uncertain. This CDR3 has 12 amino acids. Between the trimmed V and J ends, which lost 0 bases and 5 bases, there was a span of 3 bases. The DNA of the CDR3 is TGTGCCAGCAGTTTAGCGCTAGATACGCAGTATTTT. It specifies CASSLALDTQYF.

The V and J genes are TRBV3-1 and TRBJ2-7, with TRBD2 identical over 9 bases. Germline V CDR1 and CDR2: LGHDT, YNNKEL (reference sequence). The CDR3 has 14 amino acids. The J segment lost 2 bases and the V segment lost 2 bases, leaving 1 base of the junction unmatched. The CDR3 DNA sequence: TGTGCCAGCAGCCAACTAGCGGGACCCTACGAGCAGTACTTC. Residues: CASSQLAGPYEQYF.

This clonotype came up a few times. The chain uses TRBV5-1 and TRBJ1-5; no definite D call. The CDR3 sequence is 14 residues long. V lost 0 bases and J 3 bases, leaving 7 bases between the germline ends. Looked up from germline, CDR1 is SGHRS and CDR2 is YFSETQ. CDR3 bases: TGCGCCAGCAGCTTGGACGGATACAATCAGCCCCAGCATTTT. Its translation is CASSLDGYNQPQHF.

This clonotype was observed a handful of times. The CDR3 reads CASGITENTEAFF. In DNA, the CDR3 is TGTGCCAGCGGAATTACAGAGAACACTGAAGCTTTCTTT. This chain uses TRBV28 with TRBJ1-1, with D unresolved. CDR1 and CDR2 (germline): MDHEN, SYDVKM. CDR3 length equals 13 residues. The V end was cut by 8 bases, the J end by 1 base, with 11 bases between.

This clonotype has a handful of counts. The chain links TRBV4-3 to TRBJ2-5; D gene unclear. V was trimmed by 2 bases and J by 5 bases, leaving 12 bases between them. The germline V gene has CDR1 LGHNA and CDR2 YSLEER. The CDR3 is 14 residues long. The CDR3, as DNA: TGCGCCAGCAGCCAAAGTCCTGGGTATGAGACCCAGTACTTC. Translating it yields CASSQSPGYETQYF.

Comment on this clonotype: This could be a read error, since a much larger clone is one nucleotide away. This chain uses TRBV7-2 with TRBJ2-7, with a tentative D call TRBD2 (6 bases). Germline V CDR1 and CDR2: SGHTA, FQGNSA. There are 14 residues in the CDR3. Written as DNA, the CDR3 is TGTGCCAGCAGCTTAGGGTTGGAGGGCTACGGGCAGTACTTC. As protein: CASSLGLEGYGQYF.

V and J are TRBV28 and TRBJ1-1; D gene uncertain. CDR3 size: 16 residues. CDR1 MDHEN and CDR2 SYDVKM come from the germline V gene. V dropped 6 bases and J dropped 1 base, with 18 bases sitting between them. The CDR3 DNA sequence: TGTGCCAGCAGGGTCCCCCTACCCCGCAGGAACACTGAAGCTTTCTTT. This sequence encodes CASRVPLPRRNTEAFF.

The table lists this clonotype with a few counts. CDR3 nucleotides: TGTGCCAGCAGAGAAGGGGGCGATGGCTACACCTTC. Translating gives CASREGGDGYTF. The chain has TRBV4-2 and TRBJ1-2; TRBD1 aligns across 7 bases. The CDR3 extends over 12 amino acids. In germline, CDR1 is LGHNA, CDR2 YNFKEQ. The junction had 4 bases not matched to a gene; V was cut back by 6 bases and J by 6 bases.

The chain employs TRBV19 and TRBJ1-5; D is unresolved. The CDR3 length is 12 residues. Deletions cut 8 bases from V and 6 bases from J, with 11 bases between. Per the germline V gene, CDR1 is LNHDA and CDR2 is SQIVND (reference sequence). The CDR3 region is CASEGIGQPQHF. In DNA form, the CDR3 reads TGTGCCAGTGAGGGAATCGGTCAGCCCCAGCATTTT.

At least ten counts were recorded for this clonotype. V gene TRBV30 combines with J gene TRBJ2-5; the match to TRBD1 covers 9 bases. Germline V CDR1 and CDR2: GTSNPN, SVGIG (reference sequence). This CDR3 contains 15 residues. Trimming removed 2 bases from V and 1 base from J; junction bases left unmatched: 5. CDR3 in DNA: TGTGCCTGGAGTACCAAGACAGGGGGCCAAGAGACCCAGTACTTC. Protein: CAWSTKTGGQETQYF.

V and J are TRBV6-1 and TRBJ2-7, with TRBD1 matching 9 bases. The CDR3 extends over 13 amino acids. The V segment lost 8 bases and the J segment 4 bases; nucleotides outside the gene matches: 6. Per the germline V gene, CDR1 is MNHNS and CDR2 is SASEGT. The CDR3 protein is CASGVQGAYEQYF. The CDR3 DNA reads TGTGCCAGCGGAGTACAGGGGGCGTACGAGCAGTACTTC.

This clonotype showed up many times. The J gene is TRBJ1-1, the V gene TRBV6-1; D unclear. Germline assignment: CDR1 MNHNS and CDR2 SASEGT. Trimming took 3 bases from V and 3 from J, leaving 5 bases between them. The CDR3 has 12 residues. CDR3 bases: TGTGCCAGCAGTGACTCAGACACTGAAGCTTTCTTT. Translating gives CASSDSDTEAFF.